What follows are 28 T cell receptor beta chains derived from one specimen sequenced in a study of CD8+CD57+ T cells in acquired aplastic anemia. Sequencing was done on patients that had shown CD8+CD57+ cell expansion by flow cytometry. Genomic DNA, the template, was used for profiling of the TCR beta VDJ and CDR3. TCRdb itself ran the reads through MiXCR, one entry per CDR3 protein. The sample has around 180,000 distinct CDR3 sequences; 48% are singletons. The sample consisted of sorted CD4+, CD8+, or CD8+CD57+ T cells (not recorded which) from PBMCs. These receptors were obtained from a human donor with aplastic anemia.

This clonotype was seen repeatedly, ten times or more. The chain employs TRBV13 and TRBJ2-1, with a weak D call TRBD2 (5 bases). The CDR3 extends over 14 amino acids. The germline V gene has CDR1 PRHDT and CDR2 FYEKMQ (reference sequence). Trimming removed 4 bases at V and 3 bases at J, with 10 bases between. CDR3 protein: CASSSRGLYNEQFF. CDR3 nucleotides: TGTGCCAGCAGCTCCCGAGGGCTCTACAATGAGCAGTTCTTC.

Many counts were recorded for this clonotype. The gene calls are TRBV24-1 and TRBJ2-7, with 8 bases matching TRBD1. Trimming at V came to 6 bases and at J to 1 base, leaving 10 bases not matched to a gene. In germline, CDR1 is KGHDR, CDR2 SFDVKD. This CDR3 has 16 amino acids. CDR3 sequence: CATSKGGQGSSYEQYF. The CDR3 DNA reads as TGTGCCACCAGTAAAGGCGGACAGGGTTCTTCCTACGAGCAGTACTTC.

The CDR3 loop is CASQQGIYNEQFF. The CDR3 DNA follows: TGTGCCAGTCAACAGGGGATCTACAATGAGCAGTTCTTC. The chain is built from TRBV7-9 and TRBJ2-1; 7 bases align to TRBD1. There are 13 residues in the CDR3. With V trimmed by 9 bases and J by 3 bases, 5 bases remained unmatched. Germline loops: CDR1 SEHNR, CDR2 FQNEAQ (reference sequence).

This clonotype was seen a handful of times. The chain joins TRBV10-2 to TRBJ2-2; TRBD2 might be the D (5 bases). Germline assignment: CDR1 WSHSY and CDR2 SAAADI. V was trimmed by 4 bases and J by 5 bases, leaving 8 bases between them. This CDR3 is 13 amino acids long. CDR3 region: CASSGTSTGELFF. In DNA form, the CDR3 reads TGCGCCAGCAGTGGAACTAGTACCGGGGAGCTGTTTTTT.

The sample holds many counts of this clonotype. The CDR3 here is CASMSGSYEQYF. The CDR3 nucleotides are TGTGCCAGCATGTCGGGATCCTACGAGCAGTACTTC. The chain couples TRBV27 to TRBJ2-7; TRBD2 is a possible D gene (5 bases). The CDR3 is 12 residues long. The V and J ends lost 7 bases and 1 base respectively, with 8 bases between them. In germline, CDR1 is MNHEY, CDR2 SMNVEV (reference sequence).

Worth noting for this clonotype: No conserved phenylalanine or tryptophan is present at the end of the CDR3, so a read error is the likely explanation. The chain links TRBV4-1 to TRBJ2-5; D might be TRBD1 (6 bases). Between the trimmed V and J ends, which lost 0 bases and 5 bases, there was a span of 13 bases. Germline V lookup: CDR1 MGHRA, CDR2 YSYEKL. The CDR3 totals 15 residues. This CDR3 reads CASSQDPGAWETQYS. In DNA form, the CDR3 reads TGCGCCAGCAGCCAAGATCCAGGGGCGTGGGAGACCCAGTACTCC.

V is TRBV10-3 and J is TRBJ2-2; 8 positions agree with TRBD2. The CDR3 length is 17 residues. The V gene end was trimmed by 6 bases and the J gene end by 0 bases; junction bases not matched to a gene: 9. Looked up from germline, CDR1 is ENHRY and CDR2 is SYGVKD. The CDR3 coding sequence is TGTGCCATCAGGACCGGGGGGGGATCCCCGAACACCGGGGAGCTGTTTTTT. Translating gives CAIRTGGGSPNTGELFF.

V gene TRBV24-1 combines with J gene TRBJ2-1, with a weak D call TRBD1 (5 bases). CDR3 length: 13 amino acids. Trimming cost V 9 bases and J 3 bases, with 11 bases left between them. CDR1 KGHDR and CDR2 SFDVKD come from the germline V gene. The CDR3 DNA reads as TGTGCCACCCTGGACAAGATCTACAATGAGCAGTTCTTC. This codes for CATLDKIYNEQFF.

The DNA for the CDR3 is TGTGCCACCGGGGACAGGGACCCCCGAGAGACCCAGTACTTC. It translates to CATGDRDPRETQYF. The rearrangement joins TRBV10-3 to TRBJ2-5; 9 nucleotides line up with TRBD1. CDR1 is ENHRY and CDR2 is SYGVKD in the germline V gene. The CDR3 has 14 residues. The J segment lost 4 bases and the V segment lost 10 bases, leaving 10 bases of the junction unmatched.

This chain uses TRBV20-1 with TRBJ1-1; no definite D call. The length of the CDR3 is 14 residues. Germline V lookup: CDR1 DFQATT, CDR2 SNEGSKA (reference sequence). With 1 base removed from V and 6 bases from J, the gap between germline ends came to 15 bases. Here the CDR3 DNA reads TGCAGTGCTAGAGGAGAATTAGCCAGCGCTGAAGCTTTCTTT. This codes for CSARGELASAEAFF.

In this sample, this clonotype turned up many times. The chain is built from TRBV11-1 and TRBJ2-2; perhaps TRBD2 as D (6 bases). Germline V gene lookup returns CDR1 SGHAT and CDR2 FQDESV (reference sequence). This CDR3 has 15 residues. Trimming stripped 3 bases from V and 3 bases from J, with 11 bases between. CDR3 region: CASSFGGADTGELFF. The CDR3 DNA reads TGTGCCAGCAGCTTTGGAGGGGCGGACACCGGGGAGCTGTTTTTT.

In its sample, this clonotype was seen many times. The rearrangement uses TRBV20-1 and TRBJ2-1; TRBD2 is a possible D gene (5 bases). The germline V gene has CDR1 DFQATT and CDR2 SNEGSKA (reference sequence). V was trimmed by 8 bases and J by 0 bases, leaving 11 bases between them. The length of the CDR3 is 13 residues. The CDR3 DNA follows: TGCAGTAGCGGTCCAAGCTCCTACAATGAGCAGTTCTTC. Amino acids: CSSGPSSYNEQFF.

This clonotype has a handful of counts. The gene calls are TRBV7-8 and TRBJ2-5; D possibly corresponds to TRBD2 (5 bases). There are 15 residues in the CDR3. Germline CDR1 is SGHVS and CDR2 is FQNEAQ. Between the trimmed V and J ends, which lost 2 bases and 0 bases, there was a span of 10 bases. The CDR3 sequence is CASSLSDLNQETQYF. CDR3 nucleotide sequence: TGTGCCAGCAGCTTATCGGACTTAAACCAAGAGACCCAGTACTTC.

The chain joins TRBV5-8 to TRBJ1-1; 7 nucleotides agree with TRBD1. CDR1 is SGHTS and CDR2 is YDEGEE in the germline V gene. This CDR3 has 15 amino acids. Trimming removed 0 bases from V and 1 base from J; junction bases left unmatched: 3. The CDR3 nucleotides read TGTGCCAGCAGCTTGGTGGGACAGACGAACACTGAAGCTTTCTTT. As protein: CASSLVGQTNTEAFF.

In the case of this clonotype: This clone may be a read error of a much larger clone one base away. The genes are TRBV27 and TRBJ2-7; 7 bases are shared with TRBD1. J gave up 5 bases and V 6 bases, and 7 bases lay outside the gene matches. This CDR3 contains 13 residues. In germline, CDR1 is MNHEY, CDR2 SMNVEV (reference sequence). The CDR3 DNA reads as TGTGCCAGCAGGGGGACAGAGGGGAACGAGCAGTACTTC. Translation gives CASRGTEGNEQYF.

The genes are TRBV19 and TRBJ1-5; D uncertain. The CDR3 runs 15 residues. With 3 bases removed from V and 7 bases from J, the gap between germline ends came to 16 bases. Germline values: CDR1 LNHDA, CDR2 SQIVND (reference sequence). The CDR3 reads CASSISLSSEQPQHF. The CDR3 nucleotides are TGTGCCAGTAGTATCAGTTTATCGTCTGAACAGCCCCAGCATTTT. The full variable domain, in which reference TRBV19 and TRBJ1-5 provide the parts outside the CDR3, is DGGITQSPKYLFRKEGQNVTLSCEQNLNHDAMYWYRQDPGQGLRLIYYSQIVNDFQKGDIAEGYSVSREKKESFPLTVTSAQKNPTAFYLCASSISLSSEQPQHFGDGTRLSIL.

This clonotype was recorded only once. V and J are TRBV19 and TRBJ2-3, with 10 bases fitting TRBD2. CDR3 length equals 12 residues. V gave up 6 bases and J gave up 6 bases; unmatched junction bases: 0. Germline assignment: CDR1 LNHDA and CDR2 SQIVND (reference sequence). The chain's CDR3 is CASRAGGDTQYF. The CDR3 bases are TGTGCCAGTAGAGCGGGAGGGGATACGCAGTATTTT.

CDR3 bases: TGTGCCATCAGTGAGTATACGACTAGCGGGAACACCGGGGAGCTGTTTTTT. Amino acid sequence: CAISEYTTSGNTGELFF. The rearrangement joins TRBV10-3 to TRBJ2-2, with 9 nucleotides matching TRBD2. V dropped 1 base and J dropped 1; count of bases not matched to a gene: 4. The CDR3 is 17 amino acids. Germline CDR1 reads ENHRY; CDR2 reads SYGVKD.

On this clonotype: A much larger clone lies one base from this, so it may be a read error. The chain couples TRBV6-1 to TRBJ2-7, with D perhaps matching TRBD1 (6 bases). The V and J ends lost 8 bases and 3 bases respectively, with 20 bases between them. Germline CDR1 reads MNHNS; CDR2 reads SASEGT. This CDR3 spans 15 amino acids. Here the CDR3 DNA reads TGTGCCAGCGGTAGGGGAAACAGGGCGGACTACGAGCAGTACTTC. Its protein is CASGRGNRADYEQYF.

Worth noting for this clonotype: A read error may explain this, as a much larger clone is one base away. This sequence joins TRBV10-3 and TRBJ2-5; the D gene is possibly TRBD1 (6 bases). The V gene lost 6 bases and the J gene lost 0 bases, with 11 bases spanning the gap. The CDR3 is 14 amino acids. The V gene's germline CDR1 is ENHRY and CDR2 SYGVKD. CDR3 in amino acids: CAISGQSYQETQYF. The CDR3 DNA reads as TGTGCCATCAGCGGACAGTCCTACCAAGAGACCCAGTACTTC.

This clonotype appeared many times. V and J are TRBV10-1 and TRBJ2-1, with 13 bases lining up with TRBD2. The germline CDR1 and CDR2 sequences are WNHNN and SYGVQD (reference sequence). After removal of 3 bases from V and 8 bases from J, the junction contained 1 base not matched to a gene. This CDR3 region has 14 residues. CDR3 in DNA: TGCGCCAGCAGTGATGGACTAGCGGGGGATGAGCAGTTCTTC. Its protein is CASSDGLAGDEQFF.

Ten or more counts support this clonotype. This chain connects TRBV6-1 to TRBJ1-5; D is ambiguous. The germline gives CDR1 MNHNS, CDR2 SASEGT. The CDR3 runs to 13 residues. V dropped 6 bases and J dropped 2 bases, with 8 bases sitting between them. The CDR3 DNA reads TGTGCCAGCAGCGGGTATGGCAATCAGCCCCAGCATTTT. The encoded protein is CASSGYGNQPQHF.

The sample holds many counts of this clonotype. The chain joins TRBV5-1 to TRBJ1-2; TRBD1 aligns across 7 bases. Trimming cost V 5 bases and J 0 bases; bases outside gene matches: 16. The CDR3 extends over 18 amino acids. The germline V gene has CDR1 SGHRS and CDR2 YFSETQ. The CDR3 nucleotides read TGCGCCAGCAGATCTTTCTCCGGGACAGCCAATTCTAACTATGGCTACACCTTC. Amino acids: CASRSFSGTANSNYGYTF.

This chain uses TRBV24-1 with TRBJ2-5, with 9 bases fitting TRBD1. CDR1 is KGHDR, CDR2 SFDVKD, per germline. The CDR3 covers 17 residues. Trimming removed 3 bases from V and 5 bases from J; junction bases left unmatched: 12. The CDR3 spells CATSDIRTGAAGETQYF. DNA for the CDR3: TGTGCCACCAGTGATATACGGACAGGGGCCGCGGGGGAGACCCAGTACTTC.

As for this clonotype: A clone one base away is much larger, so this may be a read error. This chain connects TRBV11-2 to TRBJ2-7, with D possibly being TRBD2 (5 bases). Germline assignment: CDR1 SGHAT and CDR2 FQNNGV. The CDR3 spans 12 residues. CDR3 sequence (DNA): TGTGCCAACAGCCCCTCGGGGTACGAGCAGTACTTC. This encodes CANSPSGYEQYF.

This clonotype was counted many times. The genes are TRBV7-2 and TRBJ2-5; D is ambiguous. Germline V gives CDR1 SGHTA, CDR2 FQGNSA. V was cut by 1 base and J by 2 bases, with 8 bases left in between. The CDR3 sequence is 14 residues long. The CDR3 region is CASSLVGWQETQYF. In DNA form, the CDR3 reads TGTGCCAGCAGCTTAGTGGGGTGGCAAGAGACCCAGTACTTC.

The CDR3 region is CASSEALRDRGTEAFF. The CDR3 DNA is TGTGCCAGCAGTGAAGCGCTTCGGGACAGAGGCACTGAAGCTTTCTTT. This chain links TRBV2 with TRBJ1-1; 7 nucleotides align to TRBD1. The CDR3 is made up of 16 amino acids. V lost 0 bases, J lost 4 bases, and 8 bases stayed unmatched. The V gene's germline CDR1 is SNHLY and CDR2 FYNNEI.

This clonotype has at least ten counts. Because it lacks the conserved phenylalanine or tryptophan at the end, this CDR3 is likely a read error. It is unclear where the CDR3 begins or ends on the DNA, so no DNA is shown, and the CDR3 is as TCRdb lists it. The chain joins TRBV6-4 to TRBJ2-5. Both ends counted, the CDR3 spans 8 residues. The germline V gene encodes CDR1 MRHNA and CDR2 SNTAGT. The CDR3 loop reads CASSDQAH.